This T cell receptor beta chain was sequenced for a study of OX40 agonist ivuxolimab in advanced cancers. A note on the overall study: Ivuxolimab was an agonistic, fully human IgG2 monoclonal antibody directed against OX40 (CD134), a costimulatory receptor. Intravenous ivuxolimab was administered to patients every 2 weeks at six dose levels: 0.01, 0.1, 0.3, 1.5, 3 and 10 mg/kg. Of the roughly 52 dose-escalation patients, hepatocellular carcinoma was present in about 20, melanoma in approximately 15, renal cell carcinoma in 9 and head and neck cancer in 9. A male proportion of roughly 80% and a mean age of about 60 years, ranging from 23 to 79, were recorded for the dose-escalation cohort. Prior anti-PD-1, anti-PD-L1 or anti-CTLA-4 therapy was permitted, and checkpoint inhibitors had been received by less than 45% of dose-escalation patients. Three dose-escalation patients achieved partial responses, one with hepatocellular carcinoma and two with cutaneous melanoma. Peripheral TCRbeta sequencing aimed to test whether ivuxolimab altered TCR sequence diversity and caused clonal T-cell expansion. The monotherapy dose-escalation portion (N of about 50 patients) of the phase I ivuxolimab trial is reported in the paper.

Taken from cysteine to phenylalanine, the CDR3 has 14 residues. The retained sequence is limited to the CDR3, 42 bases, with the frame set at the first base. The V and J ends are trimmed by 8 bases and 5 bases, leaving 18 bases between them. The germline V gene yields SNHLY for CDR1 and FYNNEI for CDR2. To sequence the TCRbeta CDR3 region, genomic DNA was isolated from the sorted cells. The immunoSEQ Assay was used to sequence the TCRbeta CDR3 regions. TCRdb carries this immuneACCESS record with in-frame sequences only. Its versions omit some clonotypes, under half of them owing to an unresolved V gene in the studies checked, with the rest unexplained. The sample has approximately 80,000 clones on record, approximately 85% of them singletons. 3% to 4.5% of the sample is in the top ten clones. What the study reported, not specific to this receptor: The antigen specificity of the clonally expanded peripheral T cells was not determined. In the 0.1-3.0 mg/kg groups, partial responders were among the patients with the lowest normalized peripheral clonal expansion, particularly in CD8+ T cells. At doses of 0.1 to 3.0 mg/kg, clonal expansion of both CD4+ and CD8+ blood T cells was observed from baseline to week 6. After ivuxolimab, expanded clones were on average more numerous among CD8+ T cells than among CD4+ T cells. Low levels of normalized T-cell clonal expansion were also seen in some patients who did not respond.

With regard to this clone: This clone's antigen is unknown. Base quality data are lacking; no much larger clone is found one base away.

The trial excluded patients who had a history of autoimmune disease or were on systemic immunosuppression. Peripheral blood for TCR sequencing was drawn from every dose cohort at baseline, at cycle 4 day 1 and at cycle 7 day 1. Samples came from an open-label, multicenter, first-in-human phase I dose-escalation trial of ivuxolimab. Adults with locally advanced or metastatic melanoma, renal cell, hepatocellular, or head and neck squamous cell carcinoma were enrolled in the trial. Before TCR sequencing, CD4+ T cells and CD8+ T cells from peripheral blood were sorted into separate populations. The specimen comprised CD4+ or CD8+ T cells sorted from blood, sampled in a trial of the OX40 agonist ivuxolimab. The rearranged chain carries TRBV2 and TRBJ2-5, with TRBD2 perhaps the D gene, on 5 matching bases. The TCR comes from an adult with an advanced solid tumor such as melanoma, head and neck, liver or kidney cancer. The DNA sequence reads TGTGCCAGCGCCGAGAGTAGCAGGAGGGAGACCCAGTACTTC. Its translation is CASAESSRRETQYF.